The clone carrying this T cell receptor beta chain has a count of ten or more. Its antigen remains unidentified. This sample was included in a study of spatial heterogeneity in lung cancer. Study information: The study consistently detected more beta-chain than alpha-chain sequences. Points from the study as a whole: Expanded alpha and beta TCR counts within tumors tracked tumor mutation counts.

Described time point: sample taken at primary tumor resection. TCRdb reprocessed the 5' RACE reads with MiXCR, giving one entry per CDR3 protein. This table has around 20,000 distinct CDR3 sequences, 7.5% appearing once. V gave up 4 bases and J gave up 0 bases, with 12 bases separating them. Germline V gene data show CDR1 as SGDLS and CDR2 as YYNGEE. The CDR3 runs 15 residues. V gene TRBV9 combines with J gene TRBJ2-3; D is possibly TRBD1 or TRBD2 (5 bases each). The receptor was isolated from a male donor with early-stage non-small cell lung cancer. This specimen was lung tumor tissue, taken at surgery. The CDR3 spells CASSRDQTSTDTQYF. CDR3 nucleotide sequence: TGTGCCAGCAGCCGGGACCAGACTAGCACAGATACGCAGTATTTT.